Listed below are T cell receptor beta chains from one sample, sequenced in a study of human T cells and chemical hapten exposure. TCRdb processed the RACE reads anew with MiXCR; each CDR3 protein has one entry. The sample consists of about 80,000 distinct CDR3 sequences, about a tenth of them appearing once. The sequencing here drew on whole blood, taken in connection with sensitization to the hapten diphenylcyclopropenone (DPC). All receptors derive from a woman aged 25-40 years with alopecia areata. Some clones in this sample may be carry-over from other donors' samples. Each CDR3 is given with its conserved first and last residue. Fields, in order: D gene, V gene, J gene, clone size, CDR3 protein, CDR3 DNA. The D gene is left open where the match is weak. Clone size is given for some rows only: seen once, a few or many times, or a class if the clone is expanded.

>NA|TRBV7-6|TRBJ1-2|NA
CASSLPPYGYTF
TGTGCCAGCAGCTTACCTCCCTATGGCTACACCTTC
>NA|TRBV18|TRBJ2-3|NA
CASSPMVTLGQTDTQYF
TGTGCCAGCTCACCGATGGTTACCTTGGGCCAGACGGATACGCAGTATTTT
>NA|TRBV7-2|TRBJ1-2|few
CASSNLNYGYTF
TGTGCCAGCAGCAATCTTAACTATGGCTACACCTTC
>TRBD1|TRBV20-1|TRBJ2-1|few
CSARDTGGSYNEQFF
TGCAGTGCTAGAGATACAGGGGGATCCTACAATGAGCAGTTCTTC
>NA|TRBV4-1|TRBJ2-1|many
CASSQGAGTYNEQFF
TGCGCCAGCAGCCAAGGGGCAGGGACCTACAATGAGCAGTTCTTC
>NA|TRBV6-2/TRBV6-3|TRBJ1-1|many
CASSYSTAPEAFF
TGTGCCAGCAGTTACTCGACTGCGCCTGAAGCTTTCTTT
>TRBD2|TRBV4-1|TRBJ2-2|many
CASSQESLKALAGRNTGELFF
TGCGCCAGCAGCCAAGAGAGTCTAAAGGCACTAGCGGGACGAAACACCGGGGAGCTGTTTTTT
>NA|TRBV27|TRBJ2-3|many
CASSFRPVSTDTQYF
TGTGCCAGCAGTTTTAGGCCAGTGAGCACAGATACGCAGTATTTT
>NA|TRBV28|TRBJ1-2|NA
CASTGGSYGYTF
TGTGCCAGCACTGGAGGCAGCTATGGCTACACCTTC
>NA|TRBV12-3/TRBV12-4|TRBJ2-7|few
CASSPGTSGYEQYF
TGTGCCAGCAGTCCCGGGACCTCCGGCTACGAGCAGTACTTC
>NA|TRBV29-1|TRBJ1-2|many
CSVEDRTGYGYTF
TGCAGCGTTGAAGATCGAACCGGCTATGGCTACACCTTC
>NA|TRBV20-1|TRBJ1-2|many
CSALEGESNYGYTF
TGCAGTGCTCTGGAGGGAGAATCTAACTATGGCTACACCTTC
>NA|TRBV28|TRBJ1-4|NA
CASRGEEINEKLFF
TGTGCCAGCCGAGGGGAGGAAATAAATGAAAAACTGTTTTTT
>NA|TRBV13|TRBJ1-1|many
CASSYGTVNTEAFF
TGTGCCAGCAGTTATGGGACGGTGAACACTGAAGCTTTCTTT
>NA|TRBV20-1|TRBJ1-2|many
CSARGRAVGYTF
TGCAGTGCTAGGGGGAGGGCAGTTGGCTACACCTTC
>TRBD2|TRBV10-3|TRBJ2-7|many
CAISEAGAYEQYF
TGTGCCATCAGTGAAGCGGGGGCTTACGAGCAGTACTTC
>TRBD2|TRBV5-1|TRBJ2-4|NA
CASSLGRTSGRFIQYF
TGCGCCAGCAGCTTGGGAAGGACTAGCGGGAGGTTCATTCAGTACTTC
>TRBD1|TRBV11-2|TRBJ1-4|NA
CASSWGQRNEKLFF
TGTGCCAGCAGCTGGGGACAGCGTAATGAAAAACTGTTTTTT
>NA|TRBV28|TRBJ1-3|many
CASSLSQGLGSGNTIYF
TGTGCCAGCAGTTTATCCCAGGGGTTAGGCTCTGGAAACACCATATATTTT
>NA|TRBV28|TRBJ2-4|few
CASSLGGDSKNIQYF
TGTGCCAGCAGTTTAGGAGGGGACAGTAAAAACATTCAGTACTTC
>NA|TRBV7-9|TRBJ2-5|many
CASSFSGERETQYF
TGTGCCAGCAGCTTTTCGGGGGAGCGAGAGACCCAGTACTTC
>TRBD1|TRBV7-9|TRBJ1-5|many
CASSPQTGGQPQHF
TGTGCCAGCAGCCCACAGACAGGGGGCCAGCCCCAGCATTTT
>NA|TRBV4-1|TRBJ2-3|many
CASSQDKSGRTQDTQYF
TGCGCCAGCAGCCAAGATAAAAGCGGCCGGACCCAAGATACGCAGTATTTT
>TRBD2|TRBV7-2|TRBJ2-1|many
CASSPLAGHYNEQFF
TGTGCCAGCAGCCCACTAGCGGGCCACTACAATGAGCAGTTCTTC
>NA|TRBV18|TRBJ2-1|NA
CASSPRSGDNEQFF
TGTGCCAGCTCACCCAGATCTGGCGACAATGAGCAGTTCTTC
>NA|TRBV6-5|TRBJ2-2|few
CASPKINTGELFF
TGTGCCAGCCCCAAAATTAATACCGGGGAGCTGTTTTTT
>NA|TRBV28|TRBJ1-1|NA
CASSFDPTAAFF
TGTGCCAGCAGTTTCGACCCTACCGCAGCTTTCTTT
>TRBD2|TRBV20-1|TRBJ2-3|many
CSAPSSGGADTQYF
TGCAGTGCCCCTTCTAGCGGGGGAGCAGATACGCAGTATTTT
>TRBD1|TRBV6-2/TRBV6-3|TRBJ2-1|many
CASSWKGQGRFF
TGTGCCAGCAGTTGGAAGGGACAGGGGAGGTTCTTC
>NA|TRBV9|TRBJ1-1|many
CASSARRIIGPNTEAFF
TGTGCCAGCAGTGCAAGAAGGATAATCGGGCCAAACACTGAAGCTTTCTTT
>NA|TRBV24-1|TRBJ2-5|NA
CATSDPRTSGETQYF
TGTGCCACCAGTGATCCTCGGACGTCCGGAGAGACCCAGTACTTC
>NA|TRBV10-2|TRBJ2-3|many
CASSEMASTQYF
TGCGCCAGCAGTGAAATGGCAAGTACGCAGTATTTT
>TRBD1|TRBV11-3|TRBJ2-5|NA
CASSLGTGGSETQYF
TGTGCCAGCAGCTTAGGGACAGGGGGCAGCGAGACCCAGTACTTC
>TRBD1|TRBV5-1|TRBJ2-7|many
CASSSWDRGSYEQYF
TGCGCCAGCAGCTCCTGGGACAGGGGCTCCTACGAGCAGTACTTC
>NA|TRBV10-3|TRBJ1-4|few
CAISESHGEKLFF
TGTGCCATCAGTGAGTCACACGGTGAAAAACTGTTTTTT
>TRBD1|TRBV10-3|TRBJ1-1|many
CAIRGQGNTEAFF
TGTGCCATCAGGGGACAGGGGAACACTGAAGCTTTCTTT
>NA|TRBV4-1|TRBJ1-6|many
CASSQEGGPGNSPLHF
TGCGCCAGCAGCCAAGAAGGAGGGCCGGGCAATTCACCCCTCCACTTT
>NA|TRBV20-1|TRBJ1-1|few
CSAPRPNTEAFF
TGCAGTGCTCCACGACCAAACACTGAAGCTTTCTTT
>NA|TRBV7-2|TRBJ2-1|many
CASSLVTGTPYNEQFF
TGTGCCAGCAGCTTGGTCACCGGGACACCTTACAATGAGCAGTTCTTC
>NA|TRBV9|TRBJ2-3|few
CASSPTWGGFTDTQYF
TGTGCCAGCAGCCCTACGTGGGGCGGTTTCACAGATACGCAGTATTTT
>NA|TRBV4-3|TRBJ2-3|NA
CASSQDRVSTDTQYF
TGCGCCAGCAGCCAAGATAGGGTTAGCACAGATACGCAGTATTTT
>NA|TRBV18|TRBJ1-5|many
CASSLPRGRINQPQHF
TGTGCCAGCTCATTACCCAGGGGAAGGATCAATCAGCCCCAGCATTTT
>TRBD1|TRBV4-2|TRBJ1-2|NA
CASSQESGGGRGGYTF
TGTGCCAGCAGCCAAGAGAGCGGAGGGGGCCGAGGAGGCTACACCTTC
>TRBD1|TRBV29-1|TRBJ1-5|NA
CSVGGQGGQPQHF
TGCAGCGTGGGGGGACAGGGTGGTCAGCCCCAGCATTTT
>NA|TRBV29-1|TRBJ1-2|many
CSVAPSHNYGYTF
TGCAGCGTTGCGCCTAGTCATAACTATGGCTACACCTTC
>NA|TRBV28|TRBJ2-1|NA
CASTSQSYNEQFF
TGTGCCAGCACCTCACAGTCTTACAATGAGCAGTTCTTC
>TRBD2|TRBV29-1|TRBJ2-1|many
CSVALLAGGYNEQFF
TGCAGCGTTGCCCTTCTAGCGGGAGGATACAATGAGCAGTTCTTC
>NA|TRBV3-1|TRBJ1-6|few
CASSQGGYNSPLHF
TGTGCCAGCAGCCAAGGGGGCTATAATTCACCCCTCCACTTT
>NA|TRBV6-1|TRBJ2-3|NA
CASSGTGGRTDTQYF
TGTGCCAGCAGCGGAACAGGCGGTCGTACAGATACGCAGTATTTT
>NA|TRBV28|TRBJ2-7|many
CATSARGYEQYF
TGTGCCACCTCGGCGAGGGGATACGAGCAGTACTTC
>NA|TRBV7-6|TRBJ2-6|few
CASSLVIGAASGANVLTF
TGTGCCAGCAGCTTAGTAATAGGGGCCGCCTCTGGGGCCAACGTCCTGACTTTC
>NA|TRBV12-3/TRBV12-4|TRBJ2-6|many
CASDSGSGANVLTF
TGTGCCAGCGACAGCGGCTCTGGGGCCAACGTCCTGACTTTC
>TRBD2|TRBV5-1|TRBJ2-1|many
CASSRGLAGGINEQFF
TGCGCCAGCAGCCGCGGGCTAGCGGGGGGGATTAATGAGCAGTTCTTC
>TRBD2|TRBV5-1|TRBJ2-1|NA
CASSLAGGNLEQFF
TGCGCCAGCAGCTTGGCGGGGGGAAATCTTGAGCAGTTCTTC
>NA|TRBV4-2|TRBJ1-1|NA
CASSQEGSANTEAFF
TGTGCCAGCAGCCAAGAAGGCTCGGCGAACACTGAAGCTTTCTTT